This TCR beta chain was sequenced in a study of long-term antiretroviral therapy in people with HIV (dated by TCRdb to 2021 to 2024). Describing the broader study: The earliest samples were collected about a decade before the 2015 WHO recommendation for immediate ART, when ART was typically delayed until CD4 counts fell. This retrospective serial study examined whether starting ART and sustained HIV suppression were associated with changes in the composition and diversity of the TRB repertoire in peripheral blood. A total of over 150 cryopreserved PBMC samples came from approximately 30 adults with confirmed HIV infection and were collected serially over a mean of approximately six years (range 1-12). Among the roughly 30 participants with HIV, ten to eleven were female. No cross-contamination during QIAcube processing was shown when test extractions of a monoclonal T-cell line were performed alongside around 30 polyclonal samples.

Findings and caveats that apply to the study as a whole: HIV repertoires had narrower CDR3 length ranges than controls, and the network structure suggested an antigen-experienced repertoire that shifted only slightly toward naive after ART. Inferences about post-ART repertoire changes were limited because no data were available on ART adherence, viral resistance or therapy changes. Expanded TRB clones identified before ART initiation dominated the repertoire at all time points, although this dominance fluctuated and declined in many PLHIV after ART. Starting ART was linked to a significant rise in TRB diversity, yet even with long-term ART the diversity remained significantly lower than in transplant donor controls. Owing to limited PBMC availability, only the TCR beta chain was sequenced, without alpha chain pairing. The samples span the years 2004 to 2017, and the ART regimens used at that time may not be as effective as current regimens. Because pre-ART samples had limited cell numbers, profiling was done on unsorted PBMC rather than on sorted CD4+ and CD8+ T cells.

The cysteine opens and the phenylalanine closes a CDR3 of 15 amino acids. CDR3 DNA is the only sequence kept; it has 45 bases, read in frame from the first base. The V and J ends are trimmed by 4 bases and 3 bases, leaving 16 bases between them. In the germline V gene, CDR1 corresponds to MDHEN and CDR2 to SYDVKM. Participants were included only if at least one PBMC sample before ART initiation and at least two post-ART samples were available. Every participant with HIV received treatment in the United States of America. Before DNA extraction, cryopreserved samples of roughly 0.95-10 million PBMC were thawed and washed. At the time of the earliest PBMC sample, participants with HIV were aged between roughly 20 and 54 years. PBMC samples from each participant spanned 1-4 timepoints before ART initiation and 2-8 timepoints after ART initiation, with a median of 7 samples. For every participant, serial HIV viral load, CD4+ T-cell count, ART history and demographic data were obtained. Genomic DNA was extracted from unsorted PBMC with a Qiagen kit on a QIAcube, processed in batches of 12 samples.

Sequencing of the TRB variable region was done with the immunoSEQ hsTCRB v3.0 assay at survey level resolution. A depth of roughly 35,000-55,000 T-cell genomes per sample was targeted for TRB sequencing. TRB libraries were pooled and sequenced on an Illumina MiSeq using a v3 150-cycle kit. The study's own analysis went as follows. Repertoire analysis was run in R within a reproducible Nextflow workflow that covered QC, data transformation and analysis. LymphoSeq2, an R package for exploring AIRR-Seq data, was used to implement the custom analyses. After excluding a few samples that yielded fewer than 5000 total TRB sequences, some 180 HIV repertoires remained for analysis. Of the 188 retained HIV repertoires, approximately 57 were collected before and 120 to 140 after ART initiation. Repertoires were downsampled to 5000 TRB nucleotide sequences, with summary statistics averaged over 100 downsampling iterations. The analysis kept only TRB sequences whose CDR3 regions were at least seven amino acids long. Diversity was measured with a Shannon entropy-derived clonality score and the Gini coefficient. In the repertoire networks, any two of the top 5000 CDR3 amino acid sequences were connected whenever the two sequences differed by an edit distance of one. Antigen specificity groups and MHC restriction were predicted for TRB CDR3 amino acid sequences with GLIPH2. To flag known associations with CMV, EBV, HIV or tissue antigens, CDR3 amino acid sequences were compared against VDJdb and McPAS-TCR. Pre-ART, post-ART and control groups were compared with Wilcoxon signed-rank tests and Holm-Bonferroni correction. Sourced from immuneACCESS, this table was stored by TCRdb with only in-frame sequences that have V and J called. A share of the clones is absent; for the studies checked, an unresolved V gene accounts for under half, and the remainder has no known explanation. D and trimming come from the DNA, and the V and J calls and clone size come from that table. Here the sample has 35,000 to 45,000 clones; approximately 83% occur a single time. About 10% of the sample goes to the ten largest clones.

Worth noting for this clone: Its antigen is still unknown. No base-level quality is on record; no much larger clone is a single base apart.

This chain is built from TRBV28 and TRBJ2-7; a confident D gene designation cannot be given. This clonotype was sampled from a man aged 18 to 29 with HIV. Sequencing used unsorted PBMCs, obtained 2.2 years after starting antiretroviral therapy. The bases are TGTGCCAGCAGTTCCTCACTCCGTAACTTCTACGAGCAGTACTTC. The encoded protein is CASSSSLRNFYEQYF.